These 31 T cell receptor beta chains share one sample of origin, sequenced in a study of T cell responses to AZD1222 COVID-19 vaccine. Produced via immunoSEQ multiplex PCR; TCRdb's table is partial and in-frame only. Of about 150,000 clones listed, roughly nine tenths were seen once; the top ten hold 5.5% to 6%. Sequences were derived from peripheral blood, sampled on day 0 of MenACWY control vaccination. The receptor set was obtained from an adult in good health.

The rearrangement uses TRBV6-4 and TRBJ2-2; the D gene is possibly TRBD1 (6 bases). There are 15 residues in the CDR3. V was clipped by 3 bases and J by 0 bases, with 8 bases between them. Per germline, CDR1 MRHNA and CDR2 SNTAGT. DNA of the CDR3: TGTGCCAGCAGTGAACAGGGTTCGAACACCGGGGAGCTGTTTTTT. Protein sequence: CASSEQGSNTGELFF.

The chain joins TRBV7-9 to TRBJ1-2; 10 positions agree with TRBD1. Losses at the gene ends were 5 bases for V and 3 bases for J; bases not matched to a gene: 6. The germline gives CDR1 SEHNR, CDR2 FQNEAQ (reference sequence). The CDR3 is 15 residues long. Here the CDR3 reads CASSPGDRGYYGYTF. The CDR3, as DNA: TGTGCCAGCAGCCCCGGGGACAGGGGATACTATGGCTACACCTTC.

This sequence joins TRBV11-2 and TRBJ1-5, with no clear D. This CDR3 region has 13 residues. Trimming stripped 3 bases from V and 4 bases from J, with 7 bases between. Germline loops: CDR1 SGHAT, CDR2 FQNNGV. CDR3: CASSFSGNQPQHF. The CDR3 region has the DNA TGTGCCAGCAGCTTCTCGGGGAATCAGCCCCAGCATTTT.

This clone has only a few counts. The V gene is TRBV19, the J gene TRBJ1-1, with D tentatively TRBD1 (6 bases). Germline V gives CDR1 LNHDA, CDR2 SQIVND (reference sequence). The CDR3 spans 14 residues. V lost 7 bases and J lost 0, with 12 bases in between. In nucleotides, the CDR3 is TGTGCCAGTACCGCATCAGGGGTGAACACTGAAGCTTTCTTT. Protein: CASTASGVNTEAFF. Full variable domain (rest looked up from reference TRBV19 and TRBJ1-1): DGGITQSPKYLFRKEGQNVTLSCEQNLNHDAMYWYRQDPGQGLRLIYYSQIVNDFQKGDIAEGYSVSREKKESFPLTVTSAQKNPTAFYLCASTASGVNTEAFFGQGTRLTVV.

Here the CDR3 reads CTSSPQGPPKGNEQFF. DNA for the CDR3: TGCACCAGCAGCCCCCAGGGACCCCCGAAAGGGAATGAGCAGTTCTTC. The rearrangement joins TRBV1 to TRBJ2-1. TRBV1 is a listed pseudogene. This CDR3 is built from 16 residues.

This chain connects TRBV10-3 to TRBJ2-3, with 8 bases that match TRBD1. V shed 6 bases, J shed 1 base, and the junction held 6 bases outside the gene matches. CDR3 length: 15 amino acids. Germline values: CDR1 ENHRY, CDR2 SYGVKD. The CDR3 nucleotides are TGTGCCATCAGGGGGACAGGCTGGGGCACAGATACGCAGTATTTT. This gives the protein CAIRGTGWGTDTQYF.

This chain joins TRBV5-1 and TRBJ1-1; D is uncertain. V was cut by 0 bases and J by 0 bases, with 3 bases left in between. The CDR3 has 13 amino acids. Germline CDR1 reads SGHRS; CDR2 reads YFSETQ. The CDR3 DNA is TGCGCCAGCAGCTTGGGGTTGAACACTGAAGCTTTCTTT. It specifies CASSLGLNTEAFF.

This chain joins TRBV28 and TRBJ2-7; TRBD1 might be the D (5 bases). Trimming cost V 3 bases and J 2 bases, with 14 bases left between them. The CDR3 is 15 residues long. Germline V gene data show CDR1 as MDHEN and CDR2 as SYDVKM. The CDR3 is CASSFFQGFPYEQYF. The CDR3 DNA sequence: TGTGCCAGCAGTTTTTTTCAGGGCTTCCCCTACGAGCAGTACTTC. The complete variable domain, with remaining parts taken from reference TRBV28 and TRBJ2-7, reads DVKVTQSSRYLVKRTGEKVFLECVQDMDHENMFWYRQDPGLGLRLIYFSYDVKMKEKGDIPEGYSVSREKKERFSLILESASTNQTSMYLCASSFFQGFPYEQYFGPGTRLTVT.

The CDR3: CASSLGAGGGYTF. The CDR3 DNA reads as TGTGCCAGCAGCTTAGGGGCCGGGGGTGGCTACACCTTC. J is TRBJ1-2 and V is TRBV7-2; tentatively, D is TRBD1 (5 bases). The CDR3 runs to 13 residues. CDR1 and CDR2 (germline): SGHTA, FQGNSA. Trimming left V 1 base short and J 7 bases short, with 10 bases between. Supplemented by reference TRBV7-2 and TRBJ1-2, the full variable domain reads GAGVSQSPSNKVTEKGKDVELRCDPISGHTALYWYRQSLGQGLEFLIYFQGNSAPDKSGLPSDRFSAERTGGSVSTLTIQRTQQEDSAVYLCASSLGAGGGYTFGSGTRLTVV.

CDR3 sequence (DNA): TGTGCCAGCAGTAGGACAGTCTCTGGAAACACCATATATTTT. Residues: CASSRTVSGNTIYF. The chain carries TRBV6-5 and TRBJ1-3; the D gene is possibly TRBD1 (6 bases). The germline CDR1 and CDR2 sequences are MNHEY and SVGAGI. This CDR3 is 14 amino acids long. Trimming removed 5 bases from V and 0 bases from J, with 8 bases in between.

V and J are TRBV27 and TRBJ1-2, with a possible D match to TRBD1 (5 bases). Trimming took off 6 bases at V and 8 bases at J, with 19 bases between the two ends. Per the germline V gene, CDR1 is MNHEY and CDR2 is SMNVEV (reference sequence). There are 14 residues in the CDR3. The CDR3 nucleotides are TGTGCCAGCAGATCGCTGGGGGGTGGGAGCGGCTACACCTTC. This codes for CASRSLGGGSGYTF.

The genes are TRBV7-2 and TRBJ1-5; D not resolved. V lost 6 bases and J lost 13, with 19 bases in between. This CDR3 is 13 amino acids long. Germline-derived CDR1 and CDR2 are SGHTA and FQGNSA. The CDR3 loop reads CASRLRAEQRQHF. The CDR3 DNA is TGTGCCAGCAGGCTTAGAGCTGAGCAGAGGCAGCATTTT.

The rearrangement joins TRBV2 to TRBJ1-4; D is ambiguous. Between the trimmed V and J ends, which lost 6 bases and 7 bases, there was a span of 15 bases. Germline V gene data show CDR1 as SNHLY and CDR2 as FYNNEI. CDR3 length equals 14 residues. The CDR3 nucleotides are TGTGCCAGCAGAGACCGGCCAGGACGTGAAAAACTGTTTTTT. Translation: CASRDRPGREKLFF.

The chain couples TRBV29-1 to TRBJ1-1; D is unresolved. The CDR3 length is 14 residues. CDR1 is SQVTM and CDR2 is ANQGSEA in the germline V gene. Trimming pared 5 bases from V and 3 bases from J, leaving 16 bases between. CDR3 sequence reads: CSVKSPGAYTEAFF. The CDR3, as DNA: TGCAGCGTTAAATCGCCGGGAGCCTACACTGAAGCTTTCTTT.

The DNA of the CDR3 is TGTGCCAGCAGCCCCAATTTTGGCCCGGAAGAGACCCAGTACTTC. This translates into CASSPNFGPEETQYF. The chain joins TRBV5-6 to TRBJ2-5, with unresolved D. Germline V gene sequence: CDR1 SGHDT, CDR2 YYEEEE. The CDR3 consists of 15 residues. V dropped 4 bases and J dropped 3 bases, with 16 bases sitting between them.

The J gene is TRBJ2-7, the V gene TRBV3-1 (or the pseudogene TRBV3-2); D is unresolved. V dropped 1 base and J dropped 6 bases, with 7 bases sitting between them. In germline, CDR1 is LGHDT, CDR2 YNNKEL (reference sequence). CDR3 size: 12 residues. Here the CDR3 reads CASSQAGVEQYF. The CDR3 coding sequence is TGTGCCAGCAGCCAAGCTGGGGTCGAGCAGTACTTC.

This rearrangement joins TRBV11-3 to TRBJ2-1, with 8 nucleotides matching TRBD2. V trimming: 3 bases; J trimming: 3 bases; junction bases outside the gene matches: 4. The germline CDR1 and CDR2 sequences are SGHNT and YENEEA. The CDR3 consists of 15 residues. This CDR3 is CASSLGLAGYNEQFF. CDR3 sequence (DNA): TGTGCCAGCAGCTTGGGTCTAGCGGGCTACAATGAGCAGTTCTTC.

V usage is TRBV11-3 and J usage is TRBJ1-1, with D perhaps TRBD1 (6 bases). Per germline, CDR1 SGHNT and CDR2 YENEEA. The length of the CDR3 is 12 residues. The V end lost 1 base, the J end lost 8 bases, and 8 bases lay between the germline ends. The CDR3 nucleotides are TGTGCCAGCAGCTTAGGGACAGCCGAAGCTTTCTTT. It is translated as CASSLGTAEAFF.

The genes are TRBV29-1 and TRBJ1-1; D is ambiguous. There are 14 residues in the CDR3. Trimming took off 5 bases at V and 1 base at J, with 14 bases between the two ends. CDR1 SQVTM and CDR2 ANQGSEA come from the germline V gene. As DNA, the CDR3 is TGCAGCGTTTTGATTAATCGGCAGAACACTGAAGCTTTCTTT. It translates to CSVLINRQNTEAFF.

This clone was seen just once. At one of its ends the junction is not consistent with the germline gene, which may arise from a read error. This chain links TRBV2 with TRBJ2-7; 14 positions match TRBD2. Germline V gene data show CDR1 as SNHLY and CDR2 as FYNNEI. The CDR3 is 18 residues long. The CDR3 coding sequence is TGTGCCAGCAGCGAAGGGACTAGCGGGAGAGGTTGGATCTACGAGCAGTACTTC. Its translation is CASSEGTSGRGWIYEQYF.

CDR3 residues: CATKSGQGSYGYTF. CDR3 DNA: TGTGCCACCAAATCGGGACAGGGCAGCTATGGCTACACCTTC. V and J are TRBV6-5 and TRBJ1-2; TRBD1 matches 9 bases. CDR1 MNHEY and CDR2 SVGAGI come from the germline V gene. The V gene end was trimmed by 10 bases and the J gene end by 4 bases; junction bases not matched to a gene: 10. This CDR3 region has 14 residues.

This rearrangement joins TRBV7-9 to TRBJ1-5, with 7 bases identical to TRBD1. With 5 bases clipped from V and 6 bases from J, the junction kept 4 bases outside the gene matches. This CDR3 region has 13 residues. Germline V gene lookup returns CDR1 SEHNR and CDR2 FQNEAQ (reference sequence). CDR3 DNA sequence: TGTGCCAGCAGCCAAAGGGACAGTCAGCCCCAGCATTTT. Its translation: CASSQRDSQPQHF.

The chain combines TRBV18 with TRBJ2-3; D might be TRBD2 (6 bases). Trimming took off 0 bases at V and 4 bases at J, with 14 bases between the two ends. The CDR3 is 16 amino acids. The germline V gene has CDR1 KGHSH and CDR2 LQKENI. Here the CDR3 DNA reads TGTGCCAGCTCACCACCGGAGGGGAAGTTAGCAGATACGCAGTATTTT. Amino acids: CASSPPEGKLADTQYF.

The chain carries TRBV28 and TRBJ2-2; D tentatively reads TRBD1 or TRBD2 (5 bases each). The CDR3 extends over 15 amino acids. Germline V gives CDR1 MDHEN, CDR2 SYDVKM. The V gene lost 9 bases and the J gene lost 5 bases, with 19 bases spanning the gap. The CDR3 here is CASKTGTPGTGELFF. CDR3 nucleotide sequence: TGTGCCAGTAAGACCGGGACCCCAGGGACCGGGGAGCTGTTTTTT.

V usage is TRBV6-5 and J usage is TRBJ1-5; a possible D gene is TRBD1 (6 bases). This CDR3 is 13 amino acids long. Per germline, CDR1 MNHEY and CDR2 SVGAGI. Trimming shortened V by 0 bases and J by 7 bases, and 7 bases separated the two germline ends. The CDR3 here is CASSYSTGQPQHF. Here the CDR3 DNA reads TGTGCCAGCAGTTACTCGACAGGACAGCCCCAGCATTTT.

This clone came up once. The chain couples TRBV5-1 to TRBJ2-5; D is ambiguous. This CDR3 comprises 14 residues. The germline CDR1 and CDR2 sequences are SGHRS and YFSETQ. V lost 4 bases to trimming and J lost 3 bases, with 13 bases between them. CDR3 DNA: TGCGCCAGCAGCCTACAAGGTGCTAAAGAGACCCAGTACTTC. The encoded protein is CASSLQGAKETQYF.

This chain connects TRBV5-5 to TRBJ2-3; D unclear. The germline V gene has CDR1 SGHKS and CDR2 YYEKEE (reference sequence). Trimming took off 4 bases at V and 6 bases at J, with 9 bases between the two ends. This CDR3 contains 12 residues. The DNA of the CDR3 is TGTGCCAGCAGCCGTGCCGGGGATACGCAGTATTTT. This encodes CASSRAGDTQYF.

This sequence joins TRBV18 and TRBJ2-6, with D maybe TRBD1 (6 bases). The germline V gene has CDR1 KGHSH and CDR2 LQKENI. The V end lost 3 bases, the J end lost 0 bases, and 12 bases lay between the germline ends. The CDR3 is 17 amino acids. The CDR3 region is CASSPTQGSSGANVLTF. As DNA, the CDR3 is TGTGCCAGCTCACCGACACAGGGTAGCTCTGGGGCCAACGTCCTGACTTTC.

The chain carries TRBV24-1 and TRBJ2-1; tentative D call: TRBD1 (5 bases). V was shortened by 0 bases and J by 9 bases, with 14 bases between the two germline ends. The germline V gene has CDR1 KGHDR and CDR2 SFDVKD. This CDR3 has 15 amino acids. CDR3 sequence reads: CATSDLTGPRGEQFF. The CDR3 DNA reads TGTGCCACCAGTGATTTGACAGGACCCAGAGGTGAGCAGTTCTTC.

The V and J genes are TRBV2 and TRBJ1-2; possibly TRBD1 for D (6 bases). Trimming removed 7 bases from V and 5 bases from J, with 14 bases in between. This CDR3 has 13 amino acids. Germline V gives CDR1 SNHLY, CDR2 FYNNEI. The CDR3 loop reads CASTEGHVYGYTF. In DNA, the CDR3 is TGTGCCAGCACTGAGGGACATGTTTATGGCTACACCTTC.

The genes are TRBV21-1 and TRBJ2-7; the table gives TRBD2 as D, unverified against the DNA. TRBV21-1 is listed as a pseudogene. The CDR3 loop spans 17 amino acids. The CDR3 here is CASSSDPGRGSSYEQYF. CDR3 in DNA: TGTGCCAGCAGCAGCGACCCAGGGCGCGGGAGTTCCTACGAGCAGTACTTC.